This T cell receptor (beta chain) was retrieved from a study of neurological immune-mediated disorders. Study-wide results and caveats: HTLV-1-associated myelopathy had the most TCR clonal expansion, and multiple sclerosis had the least, less than healthy controls. The absence of shared CDR3 amino acid sequences among expanded clones across subjects suggests private repertoires in all groups.

Every sequencing run returned over 190 million TCR-beta sequences, which were derived from 15-18 subjects. TCRdb itself ran the 5' RACE reads through MiXCR, one entry per CDR3 protein. The data hold around 55,000 distinct CDR3 sequences, with about 4% observed a single time. The sorted libraries started from around 1 million CD4+ or CD8+ T cells. The table lists this clonotype with many counts. The target antigen is unknown. The V end was cut by 3 bases, the J end by 5 bases, with 19 bases between. CDR3 length: 16 residues. Germline CDR1 and CDR2: MGHRA and YSYEKL. The clonotype comes from a woman aged 40 to 50 with multiple sclerosis. The chain joins TRBV4-1 to TRBJ1-2; D uncertain. What was sequenced was CD4+ T cells from blood. CDR3 in amino acids: CASSHLFRSPLYGYTF. CDR3 in DNA: TGCGCCAGCAGCCACCTATTCAGGAGTCCTTTATATGGCTACACCTTC.